This T cell receptor (beta chain) was observed in a study of cytomegalovirus exposure and HLA in healthy donors. The V gene's germline CDR1 is SGHVS and CDR2 FQNEAQ. V shed 0 bases and J shed 8 bases, with 16 bases lying between them. The CDR3 sequence is 15 residues long. A multiplex PCR was run with 60 Vbeta primers and 13 Jbeta primers. Clones were read by immunoSEQ multiplex PCR, and TCRdb kept only the in-frame ones, dropping some. Among approximately 150,000 clones listed, around 80% were seen once. The sequence derives from a woman aged 40 to 50 in good health and CMV-seropositive. Sequenced material: PBMCs. This chain links TRBV7-8 with TRBJ1-2; perhaps TRBD1 as D (6 bases). The CDR3 region has the DNA TGTGCCAGCAGCTTAGCCCCACCTACAGGGCACGGCTACACCTTC. Translating it yields CASSLAPPTGHGYTF.